Sequencing of this T cell receptor (beta chain) was carried out in a study of CD8 T cells in Susac syndrome. Random hexamers were used to reverse transcribe the RNA input (about 0.45 to 1 ug). By means of immunoSEQ multiplex PCR, TCR beta CDR3 spanning 54 Vbeta and 13 Jbeta underwent amplification. TCRdb fed the immunoSEQ multiplex PCR reads into MiXCR, producing one record per CDR3 protein. The repertoire consists of about 210,000 distinct CDR3 sequences, with roughly 96% occurring once and the leading ten covering 0.075% to 0.095%. Sequencing of TCR beta was undertaken in CD8+ and CD4+ T cells derived from blood. V lost 2 bases to trimming and J lost 7 bases, with 13 bases between them. CDR3 length: 15 residues. Germline CDR1 SGHNT, CDR2 YYREEE (reference sequence).

The receptor was isolated from a human donor with multiple sclerosis. The sequencing sample was made of CD4+ T cells from PBMCs. The chain carries TRBV5-4 and TRBJ1-6; D call uncertain. The CDR3: CASSLGGDQNSPLHF. CDR3 sequence (DNA): TGTGCCAGCAGCTTAGGAGGAGACCAGAATTCACCCCTCCACTTT. The whole variable domain, remainder taken from reference TRBV5-4 and TRBJ1-6, is ETGVTQSPTHLIKTRGQQVTLRCSSQSGHNTVSWYQQALGQGPQFIFQYYREEENGRGNFPPRFSGLQFPNYSSELNVNALELDDSALYLCASSLGGDQNSPLHFGNGTRLTVT.